This T cell receptor beta chain was found in a study of neurological immune-mediated disorders. Time point: technical triplicate 1. Findings and caveats of the study: While HTLV-1-associated myelopathy showed the greatest TCR clonal expansion, multiple sclerosis showed the least, falling below healthy controls.

Germline V gene lookup returns CDR1 MDHEN and CDR2 SYDVKM. Trimming at V came to 5 bases and at J to 6 bases, leaving 13 bases not matched to a gene. This CDR3 is built from 16 residues. The cDNA was synthesized by means of template-switch 5'RACE, which was carried out with 10-nucleotide random UMIs. TCRdb reprocessed the 5' RACE reads via MiXCR and lists one record per CDR3 protein. The data contain some 38,000 distinct CDR3 sequences, 8.5% to 14% of them singletons. Ten or more counts support this clonotype. Its antigen is undetermined. The sequence was obtained from a man between 60 and 75 years old with HTLV-1-associated myelopathy (HAM/TSP). The rearrangement links TRBV28 to TRBJ2-7, with TRBD2 matching over 10 bases. The sequenced sample was PBMCs. The CDR3 is CASSHLASGRSREQYF. Written as DNA, the CDR3 is TGTGCCAGCAGTCACCTTGCTAGCGGGAGAAGTCGCGAGCAGTACTTC.